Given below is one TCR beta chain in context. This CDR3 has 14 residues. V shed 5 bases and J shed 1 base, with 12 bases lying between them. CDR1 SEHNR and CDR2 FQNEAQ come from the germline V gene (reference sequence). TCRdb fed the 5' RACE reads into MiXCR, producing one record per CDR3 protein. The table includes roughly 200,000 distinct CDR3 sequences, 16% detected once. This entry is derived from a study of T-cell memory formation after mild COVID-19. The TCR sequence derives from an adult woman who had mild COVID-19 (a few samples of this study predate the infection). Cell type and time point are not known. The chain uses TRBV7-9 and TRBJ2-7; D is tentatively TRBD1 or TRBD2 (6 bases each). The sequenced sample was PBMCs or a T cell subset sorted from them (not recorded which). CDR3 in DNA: TGTGCCAGCAGCAAAGGGGGGTGGTCCTACGAGCAGTACTTC. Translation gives CASSKGGWSYEQYF.